The 26 T cell receptor beta chains listed next were all sequenced from one sample in a study of identical twins. From the 5' RACE reads, TCRdb called clonotypes with MiXCR, one entry per CDR3 protein. Here the sample spans about 530,000 distinct CDR3 sequences, 13% to 15% being singletons. In addition, the sample was reused for a study of yellow fever vaccine responses in identical twins.

Sample: CD4+ T cells sorted from blood. The receptors here all came from a woman aged 18-29 years in good health.

The chain recombines TRBV5-6 with TRBJ1-1; D not certain. The CDR3 is made up of 12 amino acids. Trimming cost V 0 bases and J 4 bases, with 4 bases left between them. Germline V CDR1 and CDR2: SGHDT, YYEEEE. This chain's CDR3 is CASSLESTEAFF. CDR3 DNA sequence: TGTGCCAGCAGCTTGGAGAGCACTGAAGCTTTCTTT.

Ten or more counts support this clonotype. This sequence joins TRBV12-3 or TRBV12-4 and TRBJ2-7; D gene ambiguous. The V gene lost 3 bases and the J gene lost 6 bases, with 9 bases spanning the gap. This CDR3 comprises 12 residues. DNA of the CDR3: TGTGCCAGCAGTTTTCTTGGGGTCGAGCAGTACTTC. The encoded protein is CASSFLGVEQYF.

This clonotype was seen a handful of times. The genes are TRBV29-1 and TRBJ2-6; D not certain. CDR3 length equals 14 residues. Germline V CDR1 and CDR2: SQVTM, ANQGSEA. Trimming took off 4 bases at V and 0 bases at J, with 7 bases between the two ends. CDR3 sequence reads: CSVGEGSGANVLTF. In DNA, the CDR3 is TGCAGCGTTGGAGAAGGCTCTGGGGCCAACGTCCTGACTTTC. Together with reference TRBV29-1 and TRBJ2-6, the CDR3 gives the full variable domain: SAVISQKPSRDICQRGTSLTIQCQVDSQVTMMFWYRQQPGQSLTLIATANQGSEATYESGFVIDKFPISRPNLTFSTLTVSNMSPEDSSIYLCSVGEGSGANVLTFGAGSRLTVL.

The CDR3 nucleotides read TGTGCCAGCAGCTTAGCGGTGATCTCTTGGACGGACCATCAGCCCCAGCATTTT. Protein product: CASSLAVISWTDHQPQHF. The chain is built from TRBV7-2 and TRBJ1-5, with D unresolved. CDR1 and CDR2 (germline): SGHTA, FQGNSA. V was cut by 0 bases and J by 5 bases, with 20 bases left in between. This CDR3 is built from 18 residues.

This chain uses TRBV10-3 with TRBJ2-5, with 12 bases identical to TRBD2. Germline V gene sequence: CDR1 ENHRY, CDR2 SYGVKD. This CDR3 spans 14 amino acids. Trimming cost V 8 bases and J 3 bases; bases outside gene matches: 4. The DNA for the CDR3 is TGTGCCATCTCCGGACTAGCGGGGAAAGAGACCCAGTACTTC. Translation gives CAISGLAGKETQYF.

V is TRBV7-9 and J is TRBJ1-4, with TRBD1 identical over 12 bases. The CDR3 loop spans 12 amino acids. V lost 8 bases to trimming and J lost 10 bases; unmatched junction nucleotides: 2. The germline V gene encodes CDR1 SEHNR and CDR2 FQNEAQ (reference sequence). The CDR3 spells CASGTGGGKLFF. CDR3 coding DNA: TGTGCCAGCGGGACAGGGGGCGGAAAACTGTTTTTT. The whole variable domain, remainder taken from reference TRBV7-9 and TRBJ1-4, is DTGVSQNPRHKITKRGQNVTFRCDPISEHNRLYWYRQTLGQGPEFLTYFQNEAQLEKSRLLSDRFSAERPKGSFSTLEIQRTEQGDSAMYLCASGTGGGKLFFGSGTQLSVL.

This clonotype was seen only a few times. The chain recombines TRBV4-1 with TRBJ2-5, with TRBD2 identical over 7 bases. The CDR3 consists of 16 residues. With 0 bases clipped from V and 5 bases from J, the junction kept 9 bases outside the gene matches. The germline V gene has CDR1 MGHRA and CDR2 YSYEKL. CDR3 loop: CASSQEASGSRETQYF. As DNA, the CDR3 is TGCGCCAGCAGCCAAGAGGCTAGCGGTAGTAGGGAGACCCAGTACTTC.

This rearrangement joins TRBV18 to TRBJ2-5, with 8 bases aligning to TRBD1. CDR1 KGHSH and CDR2 LQKENI come from the germline V gene. The ends lost 6 bases at V and 4 bases at J; junction bases unmatched: 7. The CDR3 length is 14 residues. The CDR3 region has the DNA TGTGCCAGCTCTCCAAGGACAGGGAGAGAGACCCAGTACTTC. It yields the protein CASSPRTGRETQYF.

The J gene is TRBJ2-1, the V gene TRBV27, with 7 bases aligning to TRBD1. V was pared by 5 bases and J by 5 bases, with 6 bases of the junction left unmatched. This CDR3 is built from 14 residues. Germline CDR1 MNHEY, CDR2 SMNVEV (reference sequence). Here the CDR3 reads CASSILTGNNEQFF. CDR3 sequence (DNA): TGTGCCAGCAGTATACTGACAGGGAACAATGAGCAGTTCTTC.

This clonotype has only a few counts. This sequence joins TRBV18 and TRBJ1-2; D not resolved. This CDR3 is built from 16 residues. The V and J ends lost 0 bases and 8 bases respectively, with 19 bases between them. Germline lookup yields CDR1 KGHSH and CDR2 LQKENI. The CDR3 sequence: CASSPPFIGFSLGYTF. The CDR3 nucleotides are TGTGCCAGCTCACCACCATTCATCGGGTTTTCGCTCGGCTACACCTTC. The entire variable domain, with the rest obtained from reference TRBV18 and TRBJ1-2, is as follows: NAGVMQNPRHLVRRRGQEARLRCSPMKGHSHVYWYRQLPEEGLKFMVYLQKENIIDESGMPKERFSAEFPKEGPSILRIQQVVRGDSAAYFCASSPPFIGFSLGYTFGSGTRLTVV.

This CDR3 reads CASSWGQGASIQYF. The CDR3 nucleotides are TGTGCCAGCAGTTGGGGACAGGGGGCAAGCATTCAGTACTTC. This sequence joins TRBV12-3 or TRBV12-4 and TRBJ2-4; 12 bases are shared with TRBD1. CDR3 length: 14 residues. Unmatched junction bases numbered 4, after V lost 4 bases and J lost 9 bases.

This clonotype was observed a handful of times. This rearrangement joins TRBV12-3 or TRBV12-4 to TRBJ2-2; 7 nucleotides agree with TRBD1. The junction had 4 bases not matched to a gene; V was cut back by 7 bases and J by 2 bases. The CDR3 has 14 residues. In nucleotides, the CDR3 is TGTGCCAGCACCCAGGGGGTCAACACCGGGGAGCTGTTTTTT. Its translation is CASTQGVNTGELFF.

This chain joins TRBV28 and TRBJ2-7, with TRBD2 matching over 12 bases. There are 14 residues in the CDR3. CDR1 MDHEN and CDR2 SYDVKM come from the germline V gene. Trimming took 4 bases from V and 2 from J; bases not matched to a gene: 0. Here the CDR3 DNA reads TGTGCCAGCAGTTCTAGCGGGGGGGCCTACGAGCAGTACGTC. Translated, it gives CASSSSGGAYEQYV.

This clonotype has a handful of counts. This rearrangement joins TRBV7-3 to TRBJ1-1; D not certain. V gave up 5 bases and J gave up 3 bases, with 10 bases separating them. Germline lookup yields CDR1 SGHTA and CDR2 FQGTGA. The length of the CDR3 is 13 residues. For the CDR3, the DNA is TGTGCCAGCAGCCCAGTAGGGTACACTGAAGCTTTCTTT. Encoded protein: CASSPVGYTEAFF.

There are a few counts of this clonotype. This sequence joins TRBV20-1 and TRBJ2-3; perhaps TRBD2 as D (6 bases). Germline loops: CDR1 DFQATT, CDR2 SNEGSKA (reference sequence). This CDR3 contains 15 residues. The V gene lost 3 bases and the J gene lost 3 bases, with 16 bases spanning the gap. CDR3: CSASTGVSRTDTQYF. In DNA form, the CDR3 reads TGCAGTGCTAGTACGGGAGTCTCCCGAACAGATACGCAGTATTTT.

This clonotype was recorded at least ten times. V is TRBV5-1 and J is TRBJ2-1; 8 bases are shared with TRBD2. The CDR3 contains 14 residues. CDR1 and CDR2 from the germline V gene are SGHRS and YFSETQ. V was pared by 9 bases and J by 7 bases, with 12 bases of the junction left unmatched. The CDR3 DNA follows: TGCGCCACCCGGGCGGGAGGTATGTGGAATGAGCAGTTCTTC. Protein product: CATRAGGMWNEQFF. Full variable domain (missing parts from reference TRBV5-1 and TRBJ2-1): KAGVTQTPRYLIKTRGQQVTLSCSPISGHRSVSWYQQTPGQGLQFLFEYFSETQRNKGNFPGRFSGRQFSNSRSEMNVSTLELGDSALYLCATRAGGMWNEQFFGPGTRLTVL.

V gene TRBV20-1 combines with J gene TRBJ1-6; unclear D gene. CDR3 length equals 16 residues. The germline V gene encodes CDR1 DFQATT and CDR2 SNEGSKA (reference sequence). V was shortened by 4 bases and J by 2 bases, with 15 bases between the two germline ends. The CDR3 protein is CSAIPTGSPYNSPLHF. The CDR3 region has the DNA TGCAGTGCTATCCCTACGGGCTCTCCCTATAATTCACCCCTCCACTTT.

This clonotype was picked up a small number of times. The chain uses TRBV12-3 or TRBV12-4 and TRBJ1-3, with D possibly being TRBD1 (6 bases). V lost 6 bases, J lost 5 bases, and 20 bases lay in between. The CDR3 is 16 residues long. Written as DNA, the CDR3 is TGTGCCAGCAGACCTATACCGACAGGCGGGCGAAACACCATATATTTT. Protein: CASRPIPTGGRNTIYF.

This clonotype was counted only a few times. J is TRBJ2-1 and V is TRBV29-1, with D perhaps being TRBD1 or TRBD2 (5 bases each). Trimming left V 0 bases short and J 7 bases short, with 16 bases between. Germline V lookup: CDR1 SQVTM, CDR2 ANQGSEA. The CDR3 covers 15 residues. The CDR3 loop reads CSVEDLWGSRNEQFF. The CDR3 bases are TGCAGCGTTGAAGATTTGTGGGGGTCTCGGAATGAGCAGTTCTTC.

The chain links TRBV2 to TRBJ1-5; D remains ambiguous. This CDR3 is built from 14 residues. Trimming pared 1 base from V and 4 bases from J, leaving 8 bases between. Germline CDR1 is SNHLY and CDR2 is FYNNEI. This chain's CDR3 is CASSEVSGNQPQHF. DNA for the CDR3: TGTGCCAGCAGTGAAGTCTCGGGAAATCAGCCCCAGCATTTT.

The chain links TRBV5-5 to TRBJ1-6; TRBD1 matches 8 bases. The CDR3 extends over 17 amino acids. V was clipped by 4 bases and J by 7 bases; unmatched bases: 13. CDR1 and CDR2 from the germline V gene are SGHKS and YYEKEE (reference sequence). CDR3 region: CASSTTDRAQGNSPLHF. In DNA form, the CDR3 reads TGTGCCAGCAGCACTACGGACAGGGCCCAGGGAAATTCACCCCTCCACTTT.

This rearrangement joins TRBV12-3 or TRBV12-4 to TRBJ2-6; D not certain. Trimming took 2 bases from V and 0 from J, leaving 11 bases between them. This CDR3 has 17 residues. The CDR3 DNA reads as TGTGCCAGCAGTTTACTAACTGACCCCTCTGGGGCCAACGTCCTGACTTTC. As protein: CASSLLTDPSGANVLTF.

This clonotype was found once. The chain combines TRBV7-2 with TRBJ2-6; perhaps TRBD1 as D (6 bases). The CDR3 consists of 15 residues. V was cut by 7 bases and J by 3 bases, with 13 bases left in between. The germline V gene encodes CDR1 SGHTA and CDR2 FQGNSA. DNA of the CDR3: TGTGCCAGCACCCAGGACAGCCTTGGGGCCAACGTCCTGACTTTC. It is translated as CASTQDSLGANVLTF.

This clonotype has ten or more counts. The V and J genes are TRBV14 and TRBJ2-2; no definite D call. CDR3 length: 13 amino acids. Germline assignment: CDR1 SGHDN and CDR2 FVKESK. The ends were cut back, 5 bases at V and 4 bases at J, with 8 bases in the middle. The CDR3 region has the DNA TGTGCCAGCAGCTCCTGGGGCACCGGGGAGCTGTTTTTT. This translates into CASSSWGTGELFF.

This clonotype was counted a few times. The chain links TRBV18 to TRBJ2-1; D is undetermined. CDR1 is KGHSH, CDR2 LQKENI, per germline. Deletions cut 8 bases from V and 1 base from J, with 15 bases between. This CDR3 spans 15 amino acids. CDR3: CASRGPVGSYNEQFF. In nucleotides, the CDR3 is TGTGCCAGCCGCGGACCGGTCGGATCCTACAATGAGCAGTTCTTC.

The V call is TRBV20-1, the J call TRBJ1-2; D might be TRBD1 (5 bases). V lost 8 bases and J 7 bases, leaving 17 bases between the germline ends. Germline values: CDR1 DFQATT, CDR2 SNEGSKA (reference sequence). The CDR3 is 12 amino acids. The CDR3 sequence is CSTHPWGGGYTF. The CDR3 bases are TGCAGTACCCATCCCTGGGGGGGTGGCTACACCTTC.